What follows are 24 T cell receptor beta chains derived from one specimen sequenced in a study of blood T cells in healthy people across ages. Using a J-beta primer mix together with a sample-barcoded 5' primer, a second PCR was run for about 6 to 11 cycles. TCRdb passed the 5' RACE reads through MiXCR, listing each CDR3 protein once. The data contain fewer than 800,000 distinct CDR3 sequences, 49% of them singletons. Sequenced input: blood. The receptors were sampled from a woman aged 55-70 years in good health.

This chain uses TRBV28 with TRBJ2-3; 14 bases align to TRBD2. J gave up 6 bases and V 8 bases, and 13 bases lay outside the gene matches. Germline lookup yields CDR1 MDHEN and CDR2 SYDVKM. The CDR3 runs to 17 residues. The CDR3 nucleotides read TGTGCCAGCGACCCGACTAGCGGGAGGGCCGTGGTTGATACGCAGTATTTT. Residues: CASDPTSGRAVVDTQYF.

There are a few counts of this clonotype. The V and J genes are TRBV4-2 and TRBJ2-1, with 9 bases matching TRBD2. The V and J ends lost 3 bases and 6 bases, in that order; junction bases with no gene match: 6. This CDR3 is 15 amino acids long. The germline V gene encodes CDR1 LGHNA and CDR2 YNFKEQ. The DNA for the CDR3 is TGTGCCAGCAGCCAGGTCGGGACTAGCCTCAATGAGCAGTTCTTC. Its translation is CASSQVGTSLNEQFF.

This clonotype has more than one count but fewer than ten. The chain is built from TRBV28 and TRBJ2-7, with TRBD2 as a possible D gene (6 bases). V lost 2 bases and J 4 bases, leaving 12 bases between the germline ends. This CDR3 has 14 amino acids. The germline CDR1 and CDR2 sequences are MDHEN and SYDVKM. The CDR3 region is CASSLGLTGYEQYF. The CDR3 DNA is TGTGCCAGCAGTTTAGGACTAACGGGGTACGAGCAGTACTTC.

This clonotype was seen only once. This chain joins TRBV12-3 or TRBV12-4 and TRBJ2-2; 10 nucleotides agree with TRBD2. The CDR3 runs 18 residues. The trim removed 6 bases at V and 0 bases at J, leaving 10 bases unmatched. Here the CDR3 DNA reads TGTGCCAGCAGATCCTACAGGACTAGCGGTACGAACACCGGGGAGCTGTTTTTT. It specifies CASRSYRTSGTNTGELFF.

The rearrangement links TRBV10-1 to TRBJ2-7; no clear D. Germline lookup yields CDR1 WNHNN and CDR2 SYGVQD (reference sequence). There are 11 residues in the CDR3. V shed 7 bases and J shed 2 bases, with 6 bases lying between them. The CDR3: CASTPTYEQYF. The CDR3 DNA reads TGCGCCAGCACCCCAACCTACGAGCAGTACTTC.

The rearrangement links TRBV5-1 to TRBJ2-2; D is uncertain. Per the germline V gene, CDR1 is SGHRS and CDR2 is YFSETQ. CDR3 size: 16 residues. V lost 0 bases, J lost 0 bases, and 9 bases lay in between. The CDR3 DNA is TGCGCCAGCAGCTTGGCCGGCGGCTCGAACACCGGGGAGCTGTTTTTT. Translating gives CASSLAGGSNTGELFF.

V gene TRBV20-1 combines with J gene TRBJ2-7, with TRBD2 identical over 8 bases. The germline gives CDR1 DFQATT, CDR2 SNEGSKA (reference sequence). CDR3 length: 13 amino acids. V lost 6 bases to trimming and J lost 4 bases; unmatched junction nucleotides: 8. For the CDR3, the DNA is TGCAGTGCGGAACCGGGACTAGAATACGAGCAGTACTTC. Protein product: CSAEPGLEYEQYF.

The CDR3: CASSLLGLRGDEQFF. The CDR3 DNA sequence: TGTGCCAGCAGCTTACTCGGGCTTAGGGGCGATGAGCAGTTCTTC. This rearrangement joins TRBV7-9 to TRBJ2-1; D possibly corresponds to TRBD1 (5 bases). The CDR3 totals 15 residues. V lost 2 bases and J 8 bases, leaving 16 bases between the germline ends. Germline V CDR1 and CDR2: SEHNR, FQNEAQ (reference sequence).

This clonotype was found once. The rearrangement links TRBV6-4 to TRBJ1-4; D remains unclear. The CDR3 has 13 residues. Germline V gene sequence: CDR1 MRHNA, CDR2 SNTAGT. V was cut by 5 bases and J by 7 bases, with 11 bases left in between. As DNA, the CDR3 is TGTGCCAGCAGTCCTTACCCTGGTGAAAAACTGTTTTTT. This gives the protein CASSPYPGEKLFF.

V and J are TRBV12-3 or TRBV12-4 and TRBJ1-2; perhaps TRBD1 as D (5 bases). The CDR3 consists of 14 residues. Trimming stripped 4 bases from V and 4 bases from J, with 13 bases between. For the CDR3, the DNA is TGTGCCAGCAGTTCCAGGGATCGCGTCTATGGCTACACCTTC. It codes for CASSSRDRVYGYTF.

CDR3 residues: CASSQGFGANVLTF. CDR3 DNA sequence: TGTGCCAGCAGCCAAGGGTTCGGGGCCAACGTCCTGACTTTC. The rearrangement uses TRBV3-1 and TRBJ2-6; D remains ambiguous. V was pared by 1 base and J by 4 bases, with 5 bases between. This CDR3 spans 14 amino acids. Germline CDR1 reads LGHDT; CDR2 reads YNNKEL (reference sequence). Complete variable domain (other parts from reference TRBV3-1 and TRBJ2-6): DTAVSQTPKYLVTQMGNDKSIKCEQNLGHDTMYWYKQDSKKFLKIMFSYNNKELIINETVPNRFSPKSPDKAHLNLHINSLELGDSAVYFCASSQGFGANVLTFGAGSRLTVL.

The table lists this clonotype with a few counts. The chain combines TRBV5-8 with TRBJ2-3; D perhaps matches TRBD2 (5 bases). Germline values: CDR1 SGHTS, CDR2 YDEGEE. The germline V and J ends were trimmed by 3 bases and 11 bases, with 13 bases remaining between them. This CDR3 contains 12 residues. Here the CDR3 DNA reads TGTGCCAGCAGCTCCATACTAGGGATGCAGTATTTT. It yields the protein CASSSILGMQYF.

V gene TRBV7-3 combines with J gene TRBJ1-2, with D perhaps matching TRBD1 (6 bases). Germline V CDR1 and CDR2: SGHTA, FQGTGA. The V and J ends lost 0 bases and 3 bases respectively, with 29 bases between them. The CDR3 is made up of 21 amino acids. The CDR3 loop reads CASSLTSQGPYYKGGYYGYTF. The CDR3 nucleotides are TGTGCCAGCAGCTTAACATCTCAAGGCCCCTACTATAAGGGGGGCTACTATGGCTACACCTTC.

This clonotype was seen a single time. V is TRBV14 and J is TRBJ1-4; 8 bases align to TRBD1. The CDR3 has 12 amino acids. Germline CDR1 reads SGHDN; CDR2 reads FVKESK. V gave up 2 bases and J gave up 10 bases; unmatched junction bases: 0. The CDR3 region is CASSQTGGKLFF. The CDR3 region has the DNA TGTGCCAGCAGCCAAACAGGGGGAAAACTGTTTTTT.

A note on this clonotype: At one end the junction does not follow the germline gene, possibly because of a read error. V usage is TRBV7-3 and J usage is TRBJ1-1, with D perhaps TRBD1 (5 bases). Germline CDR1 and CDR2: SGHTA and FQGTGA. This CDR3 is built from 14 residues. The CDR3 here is CACSLSGSNTEAFF. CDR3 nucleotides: TGTGCCTGCAGCTTATCAGGGTCGAACACTGAAGCTTTCTTT.

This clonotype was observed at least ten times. The CDR3 loop is CSVLMFNEQFF. Written as DNA, the CDR3 is TGCAGCGTTCTTATGTTCAATGAGCAGTTCTTC. The gene calls are TRBV29-1 and TRBJ2-1; D gene unclear. V was pared by 5 bases and J by 6 bases, with 8 bases between. The germline CDR1 and CDR2 sequences are SQVTM and ANQGSEA. This CDR3 spans 11 amino acids.

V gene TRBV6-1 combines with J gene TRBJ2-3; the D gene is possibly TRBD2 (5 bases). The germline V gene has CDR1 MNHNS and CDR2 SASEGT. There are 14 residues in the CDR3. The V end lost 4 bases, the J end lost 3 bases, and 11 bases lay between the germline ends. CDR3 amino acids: CASSAAGGTDTQYF. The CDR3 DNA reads TGTGCCAGCAGTGCTGCAGGCGGGACAGATACGCAGTATTTT.

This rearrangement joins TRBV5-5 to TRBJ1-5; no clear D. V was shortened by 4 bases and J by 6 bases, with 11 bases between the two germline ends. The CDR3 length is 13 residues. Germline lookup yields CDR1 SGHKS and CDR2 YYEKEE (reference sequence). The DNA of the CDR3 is TGTGCCAGCAGCGTGGAGGGAGTTCAGCCCCAGCATTTT. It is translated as CASSVEGVQPQHF. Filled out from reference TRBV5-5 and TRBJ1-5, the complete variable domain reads DAGVTQSPTHLIKTRGQQVTLRCSPISGHKSVSWYQQVLGQGPQFIFQYYEKEERGRGNFPDRFSARQFPNYSSELNVNALLLGDSALYLCASSVEGVQPQHFGDGTRLSIL.

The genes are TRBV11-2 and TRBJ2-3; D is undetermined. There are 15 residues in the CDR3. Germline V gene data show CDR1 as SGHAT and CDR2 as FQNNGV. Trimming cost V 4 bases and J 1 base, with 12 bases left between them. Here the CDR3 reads CASSSRAHGTDTQYF. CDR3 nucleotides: TGTGCCAGCAGCTCCCGGGCCCACGGCACAGATACGCAGTATTTT.

The CDR3 spells CASRDSPNYGYTF. The DNA for the CDR3 is TGTGCCAGCAGGGACAGCCCTAACTATGGCTACACCTTC. This sequence joins TRBV12-3 or TRBV12-4 and TRBJ1-2; tentatively, D is TRBD1 (6 bases). V lost 6 bases and J 0 bases, leaving 8 bases between the germline ends. The CDR3 consists of 13 residues.

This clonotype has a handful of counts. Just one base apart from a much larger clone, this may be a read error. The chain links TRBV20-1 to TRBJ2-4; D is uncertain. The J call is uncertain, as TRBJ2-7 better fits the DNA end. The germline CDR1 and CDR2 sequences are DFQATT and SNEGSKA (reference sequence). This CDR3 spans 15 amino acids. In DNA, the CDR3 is TGCAGTGCTAGAGTTCCTAACGTCGTACACCACGAGCAGTACTTC. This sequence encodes CSARVPNVVHHEQYF.

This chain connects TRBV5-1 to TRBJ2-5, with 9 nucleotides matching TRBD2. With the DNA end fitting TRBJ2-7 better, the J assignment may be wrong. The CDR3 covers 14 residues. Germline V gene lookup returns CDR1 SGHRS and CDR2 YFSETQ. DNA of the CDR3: TGCGCCAGCAGCCCGGGACTAGCTGTCCACGAGCAGTACTTC. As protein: CASSPGLAVHEQYF.

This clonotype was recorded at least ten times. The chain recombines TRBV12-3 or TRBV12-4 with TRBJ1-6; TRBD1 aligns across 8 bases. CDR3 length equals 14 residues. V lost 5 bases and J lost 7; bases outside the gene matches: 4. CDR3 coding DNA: TGTGCCAGCAGTCGTGACAGGGGCAATTCACCCCTCCACTTT. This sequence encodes CASSRDRGNSPLHF.

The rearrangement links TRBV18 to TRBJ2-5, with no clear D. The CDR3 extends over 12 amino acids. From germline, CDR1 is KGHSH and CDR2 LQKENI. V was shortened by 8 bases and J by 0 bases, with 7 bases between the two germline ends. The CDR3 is CASASYQETQYF. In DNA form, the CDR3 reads TGTGCCAGCGCATCGTACCAAGAGACCCAGTACTTC.